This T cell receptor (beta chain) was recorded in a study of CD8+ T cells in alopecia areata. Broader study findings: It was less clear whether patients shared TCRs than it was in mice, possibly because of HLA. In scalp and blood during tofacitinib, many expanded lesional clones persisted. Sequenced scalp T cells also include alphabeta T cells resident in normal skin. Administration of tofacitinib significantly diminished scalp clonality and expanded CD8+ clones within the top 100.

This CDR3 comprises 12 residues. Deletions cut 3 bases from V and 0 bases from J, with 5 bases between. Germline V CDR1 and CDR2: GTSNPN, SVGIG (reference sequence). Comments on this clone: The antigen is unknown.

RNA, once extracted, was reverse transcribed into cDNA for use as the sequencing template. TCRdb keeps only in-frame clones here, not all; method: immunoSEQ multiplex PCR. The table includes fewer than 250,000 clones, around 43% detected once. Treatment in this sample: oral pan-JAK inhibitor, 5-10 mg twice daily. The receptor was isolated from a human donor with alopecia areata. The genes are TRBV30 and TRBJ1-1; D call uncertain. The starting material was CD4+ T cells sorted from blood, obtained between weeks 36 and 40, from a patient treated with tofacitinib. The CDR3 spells CAWRNLNTEAFF. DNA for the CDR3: TGTGCCTGGAGAAATCTGAACACTGAAGCTTTCTTT.